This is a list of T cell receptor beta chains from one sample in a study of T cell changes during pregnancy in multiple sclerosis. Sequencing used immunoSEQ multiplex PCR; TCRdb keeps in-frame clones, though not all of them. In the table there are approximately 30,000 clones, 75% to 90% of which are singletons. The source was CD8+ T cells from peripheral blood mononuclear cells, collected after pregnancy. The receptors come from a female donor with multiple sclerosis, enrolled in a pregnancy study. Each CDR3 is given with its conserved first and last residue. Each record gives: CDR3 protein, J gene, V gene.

CASSLNRDSNQPQHF,TRBJ1-5,TRBV27
CASSLGAGSVAETQYF,TRBJ2-5,TRBV7-2
CASSGSKRENPYEQYF,TRBJ2-7,TRBV9
CSVRTGKAYEQYF,TRBJ2-7,TRBV29-1
CASSLTRGSGVNTEAFF,TRBJ1-1,TRBV7-2
CASSITVNTEAFF,TRBJ1-1,TRBV19
CASQQGYGYTF,TRBJ1-2,TRBV12-5
CASNLGLAETQYF,TRBJ2-5,TRBV6-6
CASSFTGTGDLYGYTF,TRBJ1-2,TRBV18
CASSSEGGPLHF,TRBJ1-6,TRBV11-3
CASSFSGTQNSYEQYF,TRBJ2-7,TRBV19
CASGGPLEQFF,TRBJ2-1,TRBV12-5
CASSSGTGYEQYF,TRBJ2-7,TRBV19
CASSLLARETQYF,TRBJ2-5,TRBV7-8
CATGIVGTEAFF,TRBJ1-1,TRBV27
CASSSPGQGHYGYTF,TRBJ1-2,TRBV7-2
CASSLPPRLAYNEQFF,TRBJ2-1,TRBV11-1
CASSLGLLPTTNEKLFF,TRBJ1-4,TRBV5-5
CAWSPPGDGNTIYF,TRBJ1-3,TRBV30
CASSIGVTAEAFF,TRBJ1-1,TRBV19
CASSQAATGPPQPQHF,TRBJ1-5,TRBV4-3
CASSSWDRGYGYTF,TRBJ1-2,TRBV7-2
CASSQERLANYEQYF,TRBJ2-7,TRBV4-3
CASSQDRDRPTEAFF,TRBJ1-1,TRBV4-1
CASSLDRQKHYGYTF,TRBJ1-2,TRBV5-8
CASSYSPSGAGELFF,TRBJ2-2,TRBV6-5
CASSKGGSGYREKLFF,TRBJ1-4,TRBV9
CASSEEGAGANVLTF,TRBJ2-6,TRBV6-1
CASSQDRDSSYEQYF,TRBJ2-7,TRBV4-3
CASSYPGQPIGNTIYF,TRBJ1-3,TRBV7-3
CASSPRTGGTQYF,TRBJ2-5,TRBV7-6
CASRATEFNEQFF,TRBJ2-1,TRBV6-1
CASTLGDEQYF,TRBJ2-7,TRBV6-1
CASSVGEFGYGYTF,TRBJ1-2,TRBV25-1
CASSPARLGSRNEKLFF,TRBJ1-4,TRBV5-1
CASSYGTANYGYTF,TRBJ1-2,TRBV5-6
CATSSRGIGNQPQHF,TRBJ1-5,TRBV15
CASSMTGGWNQPQHF,TRBJ1-5,TRBV19
CASSQLAADTQYF,TRBJ2-3,TRBV14
CASRGAGTDTQYF,TRBJ2-3,TRBV27
CASSAFQGATNEKLFF,TRBJ1-4,TRBV2
CASSLSPGTGVETQYF,TRBJ2-5,TRBV27
CASSQDRWTAGNTIYF,TRBJ1-3,TRBV4-3
CASSLTYGGEAFF,TRBJ1-1,TRBV7-3
CSVGDLLNTEAFF,TRBJ1-1,TRBV29-1
CASSVGQGGYEQYF,TRBJ2-7,TRBV4-1
CASSSSGTGANYGYTF,TRBJ1-2,TRBV5-6
CASSWQRGLAKYTDTQYF,TRBJ2-3,TRBV5-1
CASSQDGGGAYNEQFF,TRBJ2-1,TRBV4-3
CASSLAGAWNEQFF,TRBJ2-1,TRBV19